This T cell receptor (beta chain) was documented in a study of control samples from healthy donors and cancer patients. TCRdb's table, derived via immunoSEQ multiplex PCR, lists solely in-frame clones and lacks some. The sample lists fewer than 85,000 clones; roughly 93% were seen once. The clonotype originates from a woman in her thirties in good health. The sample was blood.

CDR3 protein: CASSLVRGTTNYGYTF. CDR3 nucleotides: TGTGCCAGCAGTTTAGTGAGGGGGACCACTAACTATGGCTACACCTTC. V is TRBV28 and J is TRBJ1-2; D might be TRBD1 (6 bases). Germline CDR1 reads MDHEN; CDR2 reads SYDVKM. The CDR3 is made up of 16 amino acids. V was shortened by 2 bases and J by 0 bases, with 13 bases between the two germline ends.